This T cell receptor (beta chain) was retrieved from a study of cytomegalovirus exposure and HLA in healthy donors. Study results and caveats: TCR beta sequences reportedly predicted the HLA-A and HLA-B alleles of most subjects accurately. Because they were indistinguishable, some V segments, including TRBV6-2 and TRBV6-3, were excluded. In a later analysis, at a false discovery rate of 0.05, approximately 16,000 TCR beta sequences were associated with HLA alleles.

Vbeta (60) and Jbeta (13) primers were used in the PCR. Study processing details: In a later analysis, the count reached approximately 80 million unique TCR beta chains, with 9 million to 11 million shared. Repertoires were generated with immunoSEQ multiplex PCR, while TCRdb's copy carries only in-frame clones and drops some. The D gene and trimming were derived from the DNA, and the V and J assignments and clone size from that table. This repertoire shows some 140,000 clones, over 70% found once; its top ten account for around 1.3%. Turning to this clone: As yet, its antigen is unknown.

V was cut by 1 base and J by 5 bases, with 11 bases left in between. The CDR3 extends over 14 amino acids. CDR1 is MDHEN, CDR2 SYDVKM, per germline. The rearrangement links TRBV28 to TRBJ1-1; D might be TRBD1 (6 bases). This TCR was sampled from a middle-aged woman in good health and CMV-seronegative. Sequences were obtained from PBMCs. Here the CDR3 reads CASSLLAGVTEAFF. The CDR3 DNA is TGTGCCAGCAGTTTATTGGCAGGGGTTACTGAAGCTTTCTTT.